These 9 T cell receptor beta chains originate from one sample sequenced in a study of blood T cell repertoires in COVID-19. Assay: immunoSEQ multiplex PCR; the TCRdb copy retains only in-frame clones and omits some. The sample contains 150,000 to 200,000 clones, just under 85% of which appear only once. Sequenced material: peripheral blood. These receptors were taken from a woman of 80 years or more with COVID-19, enrolled during active disease.

The chain has TRBV14 and TRBJ2-7; 9 positions match TRBD2. Germline-derived CDR1 and CDR2 are SGHDN and FVKESK. This CDR3 region has 17 residues. V was pared by 1 base and J by 7 bases, with 14 bases of the junction left unmatched. CDR3 region: CASSQVASGTKSWEQYF. DNA of the CDR3: TGTGCCAGCAGCCAAGTGGCTAGCGGGACGAAATCGTGGGAGCAGTACTTC. Full variable domain (outside the CDR3, taken from reference TRBV14 and TRBJ2-7): EAGVTQFPSHSVIEKGQTVTLRCDPISGHDNLYWYRRVMGKEIKFLLHFVKESKQDESGMPNNRFLAERTGGTYSTLKVQPAELEDSGVYFCASSQVASGTKSWEQYFGPGTRLTVT.

This chain uses TRBV3-1 (or the pseudogene TRBV3-2) with TRBJ2-3; 9 positions agree with TRBD2. This CDR3 has 16 residues. CDR1 and CDR2 from the germline V gene are LGHDT and YNNKEL (reference sequence). V was pared by 5 bases and J by 6 bases, with 12 bases of the junction left unmatched. The CDR3 reads CASSDPGLAHGDTQYF. The CDR3 bases are TGTGCCAGCAGCGATCCGGGACTAGCTCATGGGGATACGCAGTATTTT.

The J gene is TRBJ2-2, the V gene TRBV5-1; 9 bases are a match to TRBD2. CDR1 is SGHRS, CDR2 YFSETQ, per germline. The CDR3 runs to 17 residues. V trimming: 3 bases; J trimming: 6 bases; junction bases outside the gene matches: 12. The CDR3 sequence: CASSSSVAGEGAGELFF. The CDR3 DNA reads as TGCGCCAGCAGCTCCTCCGTAGCGGGAGAGGGGGCCGGGGAGCTGTTTTTT. The entire variable domain, with the rest obtained from reference TRBV5-1 and TRBJ2-2, is as follows: KAGVTQTPRYLIKTRGQQVTLSCSPISGHRSVSWYQQTPGQGLQFLFEYFSETQRNKGNFPGRFSGRQFSNSRSEMNVSTLELGDSALYLCASSSSVAGEGAGELFFGEGSRLTVL.

This sequence joins TRBV7-2 and TRBJ1-1, with D uncertain. V shed 1 base and J shed 1 base, with 10 bases lying between them. CDR1 is SGHTA, CDR2 FQGNSA, per germline. This CDR3 has 15 residues. The CDR3 DNA is TGTGCCAGCAGCTTAGGAGGGCTCGGGAACACTGAAGCTTTCTTT. Its translation: CASSLGGLGNTEAFF.

This clone appeared a few times. The V gene is TRBV7-2, the J gene TRBJ2-7, with TRBD2 matching over 14 bases. The CDR3 length is 17 residues. Trimming took 5 bases from V and 5 from J; bases not matched to a gene: 11. Germline CDR1 and CDR2: SGHTA and FQGNSA. CDR3 protein: CASSPYATSGGANEQYF. The CDR3 nucleotides read TGTGCCAGCAGCCCATACGCGACTAGCGGGGGGGCCAACGAGCAGTACTTC. The whole variable domain, remainder taken from reference TRBV7-2 and TRBJ2-7, is GAGVSQSPSNKVTEKGKDVELRCDPISGHTALYWYRQSLGQGLEFLIYFQGNSAPDKSGLPSDRFSAERTGGSVSTLTIQRTQQEDSAVYLCASSPYATSGGANEQYFGPGTRLTVT.

This sequence joins TRBV5-1 and TRBJ2-3; D is unclear. Germline lookup yields CDR1 SGHRS and CDR2 YFSETQ. The CDR3 extends over 17 amino acids. Between the trimmed V and J ends, which lost 2 bases and 0 bases, there was a span of 16 bases. The CDR3 DNA reads as TGCGCCAGCAGCTTTTCCACCTGGAGCTCTAGCACAGATACGCAGTATTTT. It translates to CASSFSTWSSSTDTQYF.

The rearrangement joins TRBV6-5 to TRBJ1-2; D not resolved. The V and J ends lost 7 bases and 6 bases respectively, with 12 bases between them. The V gene's germline CDR1 is MNHEY and CDR2 SVGAGI. This CDR3 is built from 12 residues. The CDR3 nucleotides read TGTGCCAGCACCTCACGGGGTAATGGCTACACCTTC. This codes for CASTSRGNGYTF.

There are a few counts of this clone. The genes are TRBV19 and TRBJ2-1; tentatively, D is TRBD2 (7 bases). The CDR3 loop spans 17 amino acids. Germline-derived CDR1 and CDR2 are LNHDA and SQIVND (reference sequence). Deletions cut 6 bases from V and 5 bases from J, with 23 bases between. CDR3 nucleotides: TGTGCCAGTAGCCCGGCGGTCAGGGGAGGGTGGGACAATGAGCAGTTCTTC. Protein product: CASSPAVRGGWDNEQFF.

The genes are TRBV4-1 and TRBJ2-7, with D tentatively TRBD2 (5 bases). CDR3 size: 15 residues. Germline CDR1 reads MGHRA; CDR2 reads YSYEKL. Trimming shortened V by 4 bases and J by 1 base, and 14 bases separated the two germline ends. The CDR3 bases are TGCGCCAGCAGCCTCCTAGCTGGGATATCCTACGAGCAGTACTTC. This sequence encodes CASSLLAGISYEQYF.